This entry lists 11 T cell receptor beta chains sequenced from one sample in a study of cytomegalovirus exposure and HLA in healthy donors. A multiplex PCR was run with 60 Vbeta primers and 13 Jbeta primers. Sequenced by immunoSEQ multiplex PCR; TCRdb stores in-frame clones only, minus some. Recorded here are roughly 200,000 clones; the top ten clones represent roughly 1.1%. The sequenced material came from PBMCs. These receptors all stem from a girl aged 2 to 10 in good health and CMV-seropositive.

V gene TRBV7-7 combines with J gene TRBJ1-5; 7 bases are shared with TRBD1. The CDR3 is 14 amino acids. The germline V gene encodes CDR1 SSHAT and CDR2 FNYEAQ (reference sequence). The CDR3 region has the DNA TGTGCTACCCAGGGGGGAGGACGGCTTCAGCCCCAGCATTTT. As protein: CATQGGGRLQPQHF.

J is TRBJ2-3 and V is TRBV2; 7 bases map to TRBD2. The germline gives CDR1 SNHLY, CDR2 FYNNEI. After removal of 3 bases from V and 3 bases from J, the junction contained 3 bases not matched to a gene. CDR3 length: 14 amino acids. Here the CDR3 DNA reads TGTGCCAGCAGTGAGACTAGCATAACAGATACGCAGTATTTT. It specifies CASSETSITDTQYF.

The genes are TRBV6-6 and TRBJ2-5; TRBD1 matches at 8 bases. The DNA end is more similar to TRBJ2-7, so the J call may be wrong. CDR1 and CDR2 (germline): MNHNY, SVGAGI (reference sequence). This CDR3 has 16 amino acids. In DNA, the CDR3 is TGTGCCAGCAGTTACGGGACCCAGGGGGCTGGCTACGAGCAGTACTTC. It yields the protein CASSYGTQGAGYEQYF.

V is TRBV2 and J is TRBJ2-3; TRBD2 matches at 10 bases. Germline lookup yields CDR1 SNHLY and CDR2 FYNNEI. V was pared by 5 bases and J by 12 bases, with 8 bases of the junction left unmatched. The CDR3 is 13 residues long. The CDR3 sequence is CASSPLAGEQQYF. The CDR3 coding sequence is TGTGCCAGCAGTCCTCTAGCGGGAGAACAACAGTATTTT.

The genes are TRBV5-5 and TRBJ2-7; a weak D match, TRBD2 (6 bases). Looked up from germline, CDR1 is SGHKS and CDR2 is YYEKEE (reference sequence). The ends were cut back, 5 bases at V and 1 base at J, with 28 bases in the middle. The CDR3 is made up of 19 amino acids. CDR3 nucleotide sequence: TGTGCCAGCAGGCTCAGCGGGCACAGGACGGCGCGGGATTCCTACGAGCAGTACTTC. It yields the protein CASRLSGHRTARDSYEQYF.

The rearrangement links TRBV27 to TRBJ2-6; perhaps TRBD2 as D (6 bases). In germline, CDR1 is MNHEY, CDR2 SMNVEV (reference sequence). The CDR3 runs 16 residues. The V end lost 6 bases, the J end lost 4 bases, and 16 bases lay between the germline ends. The CDR3 here is CASSRRRALGANVLTF. In nucleotides, the CDR3 is TGTGCCAGCAGCCGGAGGAGGGCGTTGGGGGCCAACGTCCTGACTTTC.

This chain links TRBV21-1 with TRBJ2-3; the table's TRBD1 call for D was not verified on the DNA. TRBV21-1 is a recognized pseudogene. This CDR3 is 18 amino acids long. CDR3 bases: TGTGCCATCCAGGCGGCGACACGGGACAGCGGAAGCACAGATACGCAGTATTTT. It is translated as CAIQAATRDSGSTDTQYF.

The V gene is TRBV28, the J gene TRBJ1-1; 7 bases are shared with TRBD1. Germline CDR1 MDHEN, CDR2 SYDVKM. Unmatched junction bases numbered 17, after V lost 10 bases and J lost 6 bases. The CDR3 sequence is 15 residues long. CDR3 residues: CATIRDSSKISEAFF. The CDR3 DNA reads TGTGCCACAATAAGGGACAGCTCGAAGATATCTGAAGCTTTCTTT.

The V call is TRBV6-4, the J call TRBJ2-7, with 9 bases fitting TRBD1. Germline V gene lookup returns CDR1 MRHNA and CDR2 SNTAGT. V trimming: 8 bases; J trimming: 1 base; junction bases outside the gene matches: 6. The CDR3 is made up of 14 amino acids. The CDR3 sequence is CASHGTGSSYEQYF. DNA of the CDR3: TGTGCCAGCCATGGGACAGGGAGTTCCTACGAGCAGTACTTC.

The rearrangement uses TRBV29-1 and TRBJ2-5, with 7 nucleotides matching TRBD2. Matching the DNA end better, TRBJ2-7 makes the J call doubtful. CDR1 is SQVTM and CDR2 is ANQGSEA in the germline V gene. This CDR3 region has 14 residues. As DNA, the CDR3 is TGCAGCGTTTTGGGCGGGAGCCCCTCCTACGAGCAGTACTTC. Residues: CSVLGGSPSYEQYF.

The chain uses TRBV5-6 and TRBJ1-1; no clear D. This CDR3 comprises 14 residues. V was cut by 1 base and J by 0 bases, with 7 bases left in between. CDR1 is SGHDT and CDR2 is YYEEEE in the germline V gene. The CDR3 protein is CASSLWALNTEAFF. In DNA form, the CDR3 reads TGTGCCAGCAGCTTGTGGGCCCTGAACACTGAAGCTTTCTTT.